This T cell receptor (beta chain) was found in a study of T cells in Graves' hyperthyroidism and ophthalmopathy. Ophthalmopathy in the patients scored at least 3 on Clinical Activity Score and at least 4 on NOSPECS grade, lasting under 3 months. Those patients with uncontrolled infection, other autoimmune disease, pregnancy or lactation were excluded. With V trimmed by 8 bases and J by 5 bases, 9 bases remained unmatched. CDR1 and CDR2 from the germline V gene are MNHNS and SASEGT. The CDR3 loop spans 15 amino acids. This clonotype was seen ten or more times. TCR beta CDR3 sequences were amplified from RNA transcripts. Carried out on the TCR CDR3, a first-round RT-PCR used the HTBI primer set. TCRdb re-derived calls from the multiplex PCR reads in MiXCR, one entry per CDR3 protein. The table shows fewer than 750,000 distinct CDR3 sequences, with approximately 14% occurring only once.

Material: blood. The chain joins TRBV6-1 to TRBJ2-1; TRBD2 matches at 10 bases. The receptor was derived from a woman aged 45 to 65 with Graves' ophthalmopathy. CDR3 bases: TGTGCCAGCGCGGCCGGACTAGCGGCTGACAATGAGCAGTTCTTC. Its translation is CASAAGLAADNEQFF.